This T cell receptor (beta chain) was identified during a study of T cell repertoires in aging, cancer and after chemotherapy (dated by TCRdb to about 2019). At the level of the whole study: Donors were distributed across six age groups ranging from 30 or younger to 70 or older, with at least three individuals included per group. In the hematological group, the paired samples taken before and after chemotherapy came from chronic lymphocytic leukemia patients who were treated with regimens based on fludarabine or bendamustine. In total, the full dataset held millions of TCR reads. To examine immunoaging and T cell reconstitution after chemotherapy, the study profiled TCR beta repertoires in peripheral blood from healthy donors and cancer patients. Alongside some 96 healthy donors serving as a reference group, the cohort included roughly 220 cancer patients, of whom roughly 92 had hematological cancers and fewer than 130 had solid cancers. Broad study findings and their caveats: In both cancer cohorts, the median generation probability rose over the chemotherapy interval, which suggests that the repertoire was reconstituted through rebound thymic output. Hematological cancer patients had infiltration of lymphoid organs, and this infiltration may itself impair thymic emigration or peripheral T cell expansion. In healthy donors, the drop in TCR diversity with age came mainly from a loss of richness, whereas in cancer patients a loss of evenness also played a part. According to the authors, the repertoire data do not permit conclusions about immunological memory after chemotherapy. Compared with age-matched healthy donors, untreated patients with either hematological or solid cancers had significantly lower TCR diversity in the blood along with higher clonality.

Using a mixed TRB-A/B primer pool, multiplex touch-down PCR amplified rearranged TRB sequences covering the V, D and J segments. Illumina adapters and sample indices were added to the amplicons in two consecutive PCR reactions performed with Phusion HS II polymerase. Amplicons were gel-purified using the NucleoSpin Gel and PCR Clean-up kit and were subsequently checked with Qubit and an Agilent 2100 Bioanalyzer. Sequencing of the libraries was done on an Illumina MiSeq with paired-end, single-indexed 600-cycle runs. On the study's bioinformatics: Processing of the TRB sequences was carried out with MiXCR versions 2.12 and 3.0.5. A clone was defined as each unique CDR3 nucleotide sequence, and only productive sequences supported by at least two reads were kept. The repertoire metrics were Shannon diversity, evenness, clonality (defined as one minus evenness), and alpha-parameterized diversity profiles covering alpha 0 to 5. The IGoR algorithm was used to calculate generation probabilities of clones in the paired pre- and post-chemotherapy samples. In-frame beta chains were kept once TCRdb had trimmed the public reads at Q25 with fastp and called clones with MiXCR. Duplicate CDR3 protein sequences are folded into a single record with the most common DNA and genes. In this record, the V and J calls reflect TCRdb's handling and not the investigators' own analysis. The sample table holds around 13,000 distinct CDR3 sequences, of which around 30% were seen once. 8% to 10% of the sample is held by the ten biggest clonotypes.

The table lists this clonotype with a few counts. No cognate antigen has been identified for it. No much larger clone exists at a distance of one base, and base qualities are not known. The junction shows trimming of 6 bases on V and 0 bases on J, and the gene matches do not reach 6 bases of it. The CDR3 sequence holds 16 residues, the cysteine and phenylalanine included. Only CDR3 DNA is held: 48 bases, read in frame from base 1. CDR1 and CDR2, per the germline V gene, are MNHNS and SASEGT. Instead of sorted cells or RNA, genomic DNA extracted from peripheral blood served as the source for amplifying TCR beta rearrangements.

In this chain, TRBV6-1 is recombined with TRBJ2-1, and TRBD1 aligns with 9 junction nucleotides. The receptor was isolated from a human donor with a blood cancer. What was sequenced was blood. The DNA sequence reads TGTGCCAGCAGGGGACAGGGCTCCAGCTCCTACAATGAGCAGTTCTTC. This translates into CASRGQGSSSYNEQFF.